A selection of T cell receptor beta chains follows, all from one sample in a study of blood T cell repertoires in COVID-19. TCRdb's table, derived via immunoSEQ multiplex PCR, lists solely in-frame clones and lacks some. The table has roughly 150,000 clones, around nine tenths seen once; the top ten hold more than 2%. The sample consisted of peripheral blood. These TCRs come from a woman between 65 and 79 years old with acute or convalescent COVID-19. Each CDR3 is given with its conserved first and last residue. The order of the fields is CDR3 DNA, CDR3 protein, D gene, J gene, V gene, clone size. A D gene is named only where the DNA matches it firmly. A clone size is listed for some rows: how often the clone was seen (once, few, many), or a class if it is expanded.

DNA: TGTGCCACCAGCAGAAGGCTCGGGACAGGGAATCAGCCCCAGCATTTT
CDR3: CATSRRLGTGNQPQHF
D: TRBD1
J: TRBJ1-5
V: TRBV15
size: .

DNA: TGTGCCAGCAGTTTATTAACGGGCGGGGCTTTCTTT
CDR3: CASSLLTGGAFF
D: .
J: TRBJ1-1
V: TRBV28
size: .

DNA: TGTGCCAGCAGCAAAAATCTCGGACAGGGGTGGGATCAGCCCCAGCATTTT
CDR3: CASSKNLGQGWDQPQHF
D: TRBD1
J: TRBJ1-5
V: TRBV6-2/TRBV6-3
size: few

DNA: TGTGCCAGTACCCGCACAGGGGGCGCGGGCAATCAGCCCCAGCATTTT
CDR3: CASTRTGGAGNQPQHF
D: TRBD1
J: TRBJ1-5
V: TRBV19
size: .

DNA: TGTGCCACCAGCAGACCGGGACAGGGGGCTGAAAAACTGTTTTTT
CDR3: CATSRPGQGAEKLFF
D: TRBD1
J: TRBJ1-4
V: TRBV15
size: .

DNA: TGCGCCAGCAGCCCCAGCGGGGGGGCCCCAGATACGCAGTATTTT
CDR3: CASSPSGGAPDTQYF
D: TRBD2
J: TRBJ2-3
V: TRBV5-1
size: .

DNA: TGTGCCAGCAGCGAACGTGGGAGCTCCTACAATGAGCAGTTCTTC
CDR3: CASSERGSSYNEQFF
D: .
J: TRBJ2-1
V: TRBV6-6
size: .

DNA: TGTGCCAGCAGCTTGACAGGGGTGGCGGGTACAACTAATGAAAAACTGTTTTTT
CDR3: CASSLTGVAGTTNEKLFF
D: TRBD1
J: TRBJ1-4
V: TRBV13
size: .

DNA: TGTGCCAGCGAGGGATATGGCTACACCTTC
CDR3: CASEGYGYTF
D: .
J: TRBJ1-2
V: TRBV6-5
size: .

DNA: TGTGCCAGCAGTTACTCGAGGCGGGGCTATGGCTACACCTTC
CDR3: CASSYSRRGYGYTF
D: .
J: TRBJ1-2
V: TRBV6-5
size: .

DNA: TGTGCCAGCAGCCCTCCACGGGGGGATAATTCACCCCTCCACTTT
CDR3: CASSPPRGDNSPLHF
D: .
J: TRBJ1-6
V: TRBV3-1/TRBV3-2
size: .

DNA: TGCGCCAGCAGCCAAGACCGGAACACGGGCAGGGGCTTCTTT
CDR3: CASSQDRNTGRGFF
D: .
J: TRBJ1-1
V: TRBV4-1
size: few

DNA: TGTGCCAGCAGCTTGTGGGCAGGGGGCTCCTACAATGAGCAGTTCTTC
CDR3: CASSLWAGGSYNEQFF
D: TRBD1
J: TRBJ2-1
V: TRBV5-6
size: .

DNA: TGTGCCAGCAGCTTAGGAGTTGGGCAGGGCCACAATGAGCAGTTCTTC
CDR3: CASSLGVGQGHNEQFF
D: .
J: TRBJ2-1
V: TRBV7-6
size: once

DNA: TGTGCCAGCAGTTACTCGAACCGGCAGGGACTAGACTACACCTTC
CDR3: CASSYSNRQGLDYTF
D: .
J: TRBJ1-2
V: TRBV6-5
size: .

DNA: TGCGCCAGCACCGACTTCGGTGAGCAGTTCTTC
CDR3: CASTDFGEQFF
D: .
J: TRBJ2-1
V: TRBV5-1
size: .

DNA: TGTGCCAGCAGTTACGGAGGACTAGCGGGGGCCCCCAGAAATGAGCAGTTCTTC
CDR3: CASSYGGLAGAPRNEQFF
D: TRBD2
J: TRBJ2-1
V: TRBV6-2/TRBV6-3
size: .

DNA: TGTGCCAGCAGTTACGGCATCCCAAACTATGGCTACACCTTC
CDR3: CASSYGIPNYGYTF
D: .
J: TRBJ1-2
V: TRBV6-5
size: few